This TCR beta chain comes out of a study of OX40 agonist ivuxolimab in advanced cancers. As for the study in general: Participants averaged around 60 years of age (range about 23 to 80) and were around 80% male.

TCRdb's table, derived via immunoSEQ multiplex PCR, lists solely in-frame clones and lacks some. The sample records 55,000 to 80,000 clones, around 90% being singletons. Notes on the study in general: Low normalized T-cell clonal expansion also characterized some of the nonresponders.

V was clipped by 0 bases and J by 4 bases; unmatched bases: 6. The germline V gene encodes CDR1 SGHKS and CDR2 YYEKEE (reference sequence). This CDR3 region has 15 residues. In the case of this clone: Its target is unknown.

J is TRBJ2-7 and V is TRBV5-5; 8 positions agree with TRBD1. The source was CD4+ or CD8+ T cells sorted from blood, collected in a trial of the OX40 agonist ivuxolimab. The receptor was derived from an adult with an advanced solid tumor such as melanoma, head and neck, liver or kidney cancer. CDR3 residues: CASSLVMGQEYEQYF. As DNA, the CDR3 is TGTGCCAGCAGCTTGGTGATGGGACAGGAGTACGAGCAGTACTTC.